These 4 T cell receptor beta chains were sequenced from one sample in a study of monozygotic twins with inflammatory bowel disease. TCRdb reprocessed the 5' RACE reads and reports one entry per CDR3 protein, with no DNA. Reported are about 380,000 distinct CDR3 sequences; the ten largest clones contain roughly 2.6%. Sequences were obtained from blood. Receptor source: a human donor with ulcerative colitis or Crohn's disease, or a healthy co-twin of an affected twin (not recorded which).

This sequence joins TRBV2 and TRBJ1-3. The germline gives CDR1 SNHLY, CDR2 FYNNEI. The CDR3 covers 15 residues. CDR3: CASVRYPTSGNTIYF.

V is TRBV20-1 and J is TRBJ2-1. There are 13 residues in the CDR3. Germline CDR1 and CDR2: DFQATT and SNEGSKA (reference sequence). The CDR3: CSATSDSYNEQFF.

CDR3 sequence reads: CSMDRDRADYGYTF. The chain recombines TRBV20-1 with TRBJ1-2; TCRdb's assignment of TRBD1 cannot be checked, as there is no DNA. The CDR3 spans 14 residues. Germline loops: CDR1 DFQATT, CDR2 SNEGSKA (reference sequence).

V is TRBV25-1 and J is TRBJ1-4. The germline V gene has CDR1 MGHDK and CDR2 SYGVNS. The CDR3 runs 14 residues. CDR3 sequence: CASSSLMRGEKLFF. Full variable domain (remainder filled in from reference TRBV25-1 and TRBJ1-4): EADIYQTPRYLVIGTGKKITLECSQTMGHDKMYWYQQDPGMELHLIHYSYGVNSTEKGDLSSESTVSRIRTEHFPLTLESARPSHTSQYLCASSSLMRGEKLFFGSGTQLSVL.